This T cell receptor beta chain was observed in a study of blood T cells in healthy people across ages. CDR3 length: 13 amino acids. Germline CDR1 is DFQATT and CDR2 is SNEGSKA (reference sequence). A second PCR, run for roughly 7 to 12 cycles, used a sample-barcoded 5' primer plus a J-beta primer mix. TCRdb re-called the 5' RACE reads with MiXCR, one entry per CDR3 protein. Of about 1.1 million distinct CDR3 sequences listed, 35% to 40% are singletons. This clonotype was detected a few times. This clonotype was sampled from a man in his late teens or twenties in good health. The V and J genes are TRBV20-1 and TRBJ2-1; D might be TRBD2 (6 bases). The sequenced sample consisted of blood. Here the CDR3 reads CSLLSPGGNEQFF. In DNA form, the CDR3 reads TGCAGCCTACTTTCCCCCGGGGGAAATGAGCAGTTCTTC.